Described below is a single TCR beta chain sequence and its context. This sample was included in a study of shared clonotypes between healthy human individuals. At a deep level, the assay was run. Clones were sequenced by immunoSEQ multiplex PCR, and TCRdb holds only the in-frame ones, with some missing. The repertoire holds about 820,000 clones, around 92% seen once, with less than 25% in the top ten. As defined, naive CD8 cells were CD45RO-negative and positively selected for CCR7, with terminally differentiated effector memory CD45RA+ cells excluded. The CDR3 has 15 residues. Per germline, CDR1 MGHRA and CDR2 YSYEKL. Trimming cost V 1 base and J 6 bases, with 13 bases left between them.

The chain links TRBV4-1 to TRBJ1-5; maybe TRBD1 (5 bases). This TCR came from a man younger than 40 in good health. The specimen was naive CD8+ T cells sorted from blood. DNA of the CDR3: TGCGCCAGCAGCCAAGCCGGTGGGGGAAGTCAGCCCCAGCATTTT. Protein product: CASSQAGGGSQPQHF.